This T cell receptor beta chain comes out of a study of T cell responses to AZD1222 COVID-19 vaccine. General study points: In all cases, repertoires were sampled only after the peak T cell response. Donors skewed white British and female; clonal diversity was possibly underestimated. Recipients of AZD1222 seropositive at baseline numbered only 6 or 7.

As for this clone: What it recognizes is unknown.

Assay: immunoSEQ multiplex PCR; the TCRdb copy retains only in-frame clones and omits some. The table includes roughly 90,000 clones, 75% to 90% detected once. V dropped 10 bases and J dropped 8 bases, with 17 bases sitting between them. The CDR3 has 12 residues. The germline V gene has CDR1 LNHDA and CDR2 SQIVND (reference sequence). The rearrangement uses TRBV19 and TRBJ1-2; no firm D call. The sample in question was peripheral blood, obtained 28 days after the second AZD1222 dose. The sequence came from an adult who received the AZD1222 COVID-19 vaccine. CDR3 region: CATLSPSEGYTF. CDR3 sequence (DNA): TGTGCCACCCTGAGCCCATCGGAGGGCTACACCTTC.